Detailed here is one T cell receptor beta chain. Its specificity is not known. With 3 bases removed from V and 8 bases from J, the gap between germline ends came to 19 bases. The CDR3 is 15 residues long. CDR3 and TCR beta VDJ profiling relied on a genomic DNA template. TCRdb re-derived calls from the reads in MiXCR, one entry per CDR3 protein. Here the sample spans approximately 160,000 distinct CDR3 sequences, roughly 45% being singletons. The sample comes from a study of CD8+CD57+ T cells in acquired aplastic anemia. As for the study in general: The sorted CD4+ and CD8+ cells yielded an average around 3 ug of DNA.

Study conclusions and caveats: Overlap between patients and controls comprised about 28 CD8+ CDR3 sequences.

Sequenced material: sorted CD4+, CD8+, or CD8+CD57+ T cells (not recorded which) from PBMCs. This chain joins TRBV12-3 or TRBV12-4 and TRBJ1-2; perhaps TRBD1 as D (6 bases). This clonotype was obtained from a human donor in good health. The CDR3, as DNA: TGTGCCAGCAGTTTGCCACTAGGGGGAGGGGGAGGCTACACCTTC. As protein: CASSLPLGGGGGYTF.